This TCR beta chain was sequenced in a study of graft-versus-host responses after intestinal transplantation. A remark on this clone: The target antigen is unknown.

V was trimmed by 4 bases and J by 4 bases, leaving 10 bases between them. The CDR3 contains 13 residues. Per the germline V gene, CDR1 is MNHEY and CDR2 is SVGAGI. Repertoires were generated with immunoSEQ multiplex PCR, while TCRdb's copy carries only in-frame clones and drops some. This sample has roughly 110,000 clones, with around 94% found just once. This sequence was found in a human donor who was the organ donor for an intestinal transplant. The chain joins TRBV6-5 to TRBJ1-1, with D perhaps TRBD1 (6 bases). The input for sequencing was unstimulated CD8+ T cells sorted from spleen or lymph node cells, taken before transplant. CDR3 DNA sequence: TGTGCCAGCAGTTTAAGGGGGAGCACTGAAGCTTTCTTT. It codes for CASSLRGSTEAFF.